Listed here are 14 T cell receptor beta chains from one sample, sequenced in a study of identical twins. TCRdb re-analysed the 5' RACE reads in MiXCR, keeping a single row per CDR3 protein. The sample has some 590,000 distinct CDR3 sequences, more than 9% seen once. This sample was also put to use in a study of yellow fever vaccine responses in identical twins.

Sequencing was done on a sample of PBMCs. The receptors derive from a woman younger than 35 in good health.

This clonotype was seen only a few times. J is TRBJ1-1 and V is TRBV24-1; D is uncertain. Germline V gives CDR1 KGHDR, CDR2 SFDVKD. The CDR3 totals 11 residues. Between the trimmed V and J ends, which lost 5 bases and 4 bases, there was a span of 4 bases. The CDR3 sequence: CATSAGTEAFF. The CDR3, as DNA: TGTGCCACCAGTGCGGGCACTGAAGCTTTCTTT.

The V and J genes are TRBV6-2 or TRBV6-3 and TRBJ2-1; D might be TRBD2 (6 bases). CDR1 is MNHEY and CDR2 is SVGEGT in the germline V gene. V was clipped by 7 bases and J by 4 bases, with 14 bases between them. The length of the CDR3 is 14 residues. In nucleotides, the CDR3 is TGTGCCAGCACGTGGATGGGAGGATACAATGAGCAGTTCTTC. Amino acid sequence: CASTWMGGYNEQFF.

The chain links TRBV7-2 to TRBJ2-4, with D unresolved. Deletions cut 1 base from V and 8 bases from J, with 15 bases between. The CDR3 totals 15 residues. Germline V CDR1 and CDR2: SGHTA, FQGNSA. The CDR3: CASSLDPMPADIQYF. As DNA, the CDR3 is TGTGCCAGCAGCTTAGACCCTATGCCGGCGGACATTCAGTACTTC.

This clonotype was detected many times. The chain joins TRBV12-3 or TRBV12-4 to TRBJ2-1, with 8 bases lining up with TRBD2. This CDR3 comprises 16 residues. After removal of 7 bases from V and 4 bases from J, the junction contained 12 bases not matched to a gene. CDR3 DNA: TGTGCCAGCACCCATGCGGGGGGCGGGAAATACAATGAGCAGTTCTTC. As protein: CASTHAGGGKYNEQFF.

This sequence joins TRBV7-9 and TRBJ2-7, with D possibly matching TRBD1 (6 bases). The CDR3 loop spans 13 amino acids. V gave up 5 bases and J gave up 7 bases, with 15 bases separating them. CDR1 is SEHNR and CDR2 is FQNEAQ in the germline V gene (reference sequence). CDR3 bases: TGTGCCAGCAGCCCGGTAGCAGGGGTAGAGCAGTACTTC. It is translated as CASSPVAGVEQYF.

In its sample, this clonotype was seen many times. The CDR3 nucleotides are TGTGCCAGCAGCGGACCTAGCGGGTTGGAGCAGTTCTTC. Protein: CASSGPSGLEQFF. This rearrangement joins TRBV14 to TRBJ2-1; TRBD2 agrees at 8 bases. V gave up 5 bases and J gave up 10 bases; unmatched junction bases: 7. CDR3 length: 13 residues. Germline V CDR1 and CDR2: SGHDN, FVKESK.

This clonotype was detected a few times. This rearrangement joins TRBV4-2 to TRBJ2-7; D remains ambiguous. Germline CDR1 is LGHNA and CDR2 is YNFKEQ. The CDR3 loop spans 14 amino acids. V was clipped by 1 base and J by 5 bases, with 12 bases between them. The CDR3 region is CASSQVGAFHEQYF. CDR3 DNA sequence: TGTGCCAGCAGCCAAGTAGGAGCGTTCCACGAGCAGTACTTC.

This clonotype was recorded at least ten times. The rearrangement uses TRBV5-5 and TRBJ2-5; D unclear. CDR3 length: 14 residues. From germline, CDR1 is SGHKS and CDR2 YYEKEE (reference sequence). Trimming took off 2 bases at V and 2 bases at J, with 10 bases between the two ends. CDR3 residues: CASSFLASQETQYF. The CDR3 DNA is TGTGCCAGCAGCTTCCTGGCAAGTCAAGAGACCCAGTACTTC.

The chain is built from TRBV6-1 and TRBJ2-1; the D gene is possibly TRBD1 (8 bases). Germline-derived CDR1 and CDR2 are MNHNS and SASEGT. V shed 7 bases and J shed 5 bases, with 15 bases lying between them. The CDR3 runs 14 residues. The CDR3 loop reads CASTGQGGNNEQFF. The CDR3 region has the DNA TGTGCCAGCACCGGACAGGGAGGGAACAATGAGCAGTTCTTC.

A few counts support this clonotype. The rearrangement links TRBV24-1 to TRBJ2-5; D is tentatively TRBD1 or TRBD2 (5 bases each). CDR1 KGHDR and CDR2 SFDVKD come from the germline V gene. Trimming removed 4 bases from V and 2 bases from J, with 13 bases in between. This CDR3 comprises 15 residues. CDR3 sequence: CATSDSGTIQETQYF. CDR3 in DNA: TGTGCCACCAGTGACTCCGGGACGATACAAGAGACCCAGTACTTC.

Many counts were recorded for this clonotype. Here the CDR3 reads CASSSPGQGPDTQYF. CDR3 bases: TGTGCCAGCAGTAGCCCGGGACAGGGGCCAGATACGCAGTATTTT. The chain has TRBV25-1 and TRBJ2-3; 10 nucleotides agree with TRBD1. V lost 5 bases and J lost 4; bases outside the gene matches: 6. The length of the CDR3 is 15 residues. Germline CDR1 MGHDK, CDR2 SYGVNS.

Only a few counts were recorded for this clonotype. The CDR3 is CASSLIRDRVTGELFF. The CDR3 nucleotides read TGCGCCAGCAGCTTAATCCGGGACAGGGTCACCGGGGAGCTGTTTTTT. The chain is built from TRBV5-1 and TRBJ2-2; 9 nucleotides line up with TRBD1. With 2 bases clipped from V and 4 bases from J, the junction kept 6 bases outside the gene matches. Germline CDR1 SGHRS, CDR2 YFSETQ. CDR3 length: 16 amino acids.

This clonotype has at least ten counts. The chain is built from TRBV5-1 and TRBJ1-1; maybe TRBD1 (5 bases). Germline CDR1 SGHRS, CDR2 YFSETQ. The CDR3 consists of 15 residues. V lost 4 bases and J 2 bases, leaving 15 bases between the germline ends. The CDR3 DNA is TGCGCCAGCAGCCCCCGGGGAGGGACTAACACTGAAGCTTTCTTT. This sequence encodes CASSPRGGTNTEAFF.

This clonotype was counted at least ten times. The chain links TRBV27 to TRBJ1-1; a weak D match, TRBD1 (5 bases). The CDR3 runs to 14 residues. Germline V CDR1 and CDR2: MNHEY, SMNVEV (reference sequence). V lost 5 bases and J 1 base, leaving 11 bases between the germline ends. The CDR3: CASSPLGPNTEAFF. The CDR3 DNA reads as TGTGCCAGCAGTCCCCTGGGACCGAACACTGAAGCTTTCTTT.